This T cell receptor beta chain originates from a study of CD8 T cells in Susac syndrome. All included Susac syndrome patients satisfied recently defined diagnostic criteria for definite or probable disease. The RNA input was about 0.45 to 1 ug, and it was reverse transcribed with random hexamers. TCRdb analysed the immunoSEQ multiplex PCR reads with MiXCR anew, one entry per CDR3 protein. The sample carries about 100,000 distinct CDR3 sequences, 95% recorded once. From germline, CDR1 is SGHAT and CDR2 FQNNGV. The CDR3 is made up of 15 amino acids. V was clipped by 2 bases and J by 3 bases, with 14 bases between them.

This TCR was recovered from a human donor with Susac syndrome. Specimen: CD8+ T cells from PBMCs. The chain has TRBV11-2 and TRBJ2-7; D is possibly TRBD1 (6 bases). The CDR3 coding sequence is TGTGCCAGCAGCTTACAGTACAGGGCCCTCTACGAGCAGTACTTC. This translates into CASSLQYRALYEQYF.